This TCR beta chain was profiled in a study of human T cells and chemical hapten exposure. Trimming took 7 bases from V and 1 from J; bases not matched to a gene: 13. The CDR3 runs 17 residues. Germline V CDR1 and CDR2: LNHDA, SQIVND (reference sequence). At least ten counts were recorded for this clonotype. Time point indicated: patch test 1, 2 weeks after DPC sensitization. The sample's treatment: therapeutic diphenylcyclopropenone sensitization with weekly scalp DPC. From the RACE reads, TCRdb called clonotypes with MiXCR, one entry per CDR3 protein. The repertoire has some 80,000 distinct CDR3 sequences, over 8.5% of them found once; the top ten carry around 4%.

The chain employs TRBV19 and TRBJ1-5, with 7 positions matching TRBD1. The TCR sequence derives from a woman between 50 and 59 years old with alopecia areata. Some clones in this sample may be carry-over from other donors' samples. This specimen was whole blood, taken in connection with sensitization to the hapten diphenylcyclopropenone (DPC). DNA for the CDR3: TGTGCCAGTAATGGGGAGAGACAGGGAGGAAGCAATCAGCCCCAGCATTTT. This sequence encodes CASNGERQGGSNQPQHF. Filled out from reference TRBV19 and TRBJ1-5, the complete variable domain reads DGGITQSPKYLFRKEGQNVTLSCEQNLNHDAMYWYRQDPGQGLRLIYYSQIVNDFQKGDIAEGYSVSREKKESFPLTVTSAQKNPTAFYLCASNGERQGGSNQPQHFGDGTRLSIL.